Below, one TCR beta chain is given with its context. CDR3 length: 20 residues. Germline V gives CDR1 SGHNT, CDR2 YENEEA. With 7 bases removed from V and 11 bases from J, the gap between germline ends came to 39 bases. This sample is part of a study of OX40 agonist ivuxolimab in advanced cancers. For the study at large: Ivuxolimab, which patients received intravenously every 2 weeks, was dosed at 0.01 to 10 mg/kg. Three patients responded partially, comprising one with hepatocellular carcinoma and two with cutaneous melanoma.

Some clones are missing from TCRdb's copy, which holds only in-frame ones; the method was immunoSEQ multiplex PCR. The sample includes around 35,000 clones, about 85% of them seen just once. The specimen was CD4+ or CD8+ T cells sorted from blood, collected in a trial of the OX40 agonist ivuxolimab. The chain recombines TRBV11-3 with TRBJ2-1; no firm D call. This TCR was recovered from an adult with an advanced solid tumor such as melanoma, head and neck, liver or kidney cancer. DNA of the CDR3: TGTGCCAGCACCGAATCCACTCCAATTCCAACGACAACGAAAGGACCCAAGCAGTTCTTC. It codes for CASTESTPIPTTTKGPKQFF.